The next 18 T cell receptor beta chains were all read from a single sample in a study of cytomegalovirus exposure and HLA in healthy donors. Only in-frame clones appear in the TCRdb table, and some are missing; sequencing was by immunoSEQ multiplex PCR. The repertoire holds approximately 270,000 clones, with roughly 89% as singletons. The sample was PBMCs. The receptor set was obtained from a woman younger than 35 in good health and CMV-seronegative.

This clone was observed once. The chain has TRBV2 and TRBJ2-3; D possibly corresponds to TRBD2 (7 bases). CDR3 length equals 16 residues. Germline CDR1 reads SNHLY; CDR2 reads FYNNEI. V was trimmed by 3 bases and J by 0 bases, leaving 13 bases between them. The CDR3 coding sequence is TGTGCCAGCAGTGAGCGGGGGCCGTCTAGCACAGATACGCAGTATTTT. Protein: CASSERGPSSTDTQYF.

The chain is built from TRBV5-6 and TRBJ2-7; 8 bases agree with TRBD2. Germline CDR1 SGHDT, CDR2 YYEEEE. The CDR3 runs to 14 residues. V lost 4 bases to trimming and J lost 4 bases; unmatched junction nucleotides: 7. CDR3 coding DNA: TGTGCCAGCAGCCCGGGGGGGCCTACTTACGAGCAGTACGTC. This gives the protein CASSPGGPTYEQYV.

V is TRBV6-6 and J is TRBJ1-5; D call uncertain. The CDR3 consists of 16 residues. The germline V gene encodes CDR1 MNHNY and CDR2 SVGAGI (reference sequence). Trimming left V 0 bases short and J 1 base short, with 10 bases between. CDR3 loop: CASSYSPGLSNQPQHF. The CDR3 nucleotides are TGTGCCAGCAGTTACTCTCCCGGGTTGAGCAATCAGCCCCAGCATTTT.

The chain couples TRBV5-4 to TRBJ2-5, with D uncertain. Germline CDR1 is SGHNT and CDR2 is YYREEE (reference sequence). V dropped 4 bases and J dropped 2 bases, with 6 bases sitting between them. The CDR3 is 12 residues long. CDR3 in amino acids: CASSPSQETQYF. The CDR3, as DNA: TGTGCCAGCAGCCCCTCTCAAGAGACCCAGTACTTC.

The chain combines TRBV5-1 with TRBJ2-3, with TRBD2 matching over 10 bases. Germline V CDR1 and CDR2: SGHRS, YFSETQ. J was trimmed by 8 bases and V by 4 bases; bases with no gene match: 16. The CDR3 loop spans 17 amino acids. The CDR3 bases are TGCGCCAGCAGCCCTGGAGGAGCGGGGGGGCCGTTCGGTACGCAGTATTTT. It is translated as CASSPGGAGGPFGTQYF. Variable domain in full (rest from reference TRBV5-1 and TRBJ2-3): KAGVTQTPRYLIKTRGQQVTLSCSPISGHRSVSWYQQTPGQGLQFLFEYFSETQRNKGNFPGRFSGRQFSNSRSEMNVSTLELGDSALYLCASSPGGAGGPFGTQYFGPGTRLTVL.

The rearrangement uses TRBV25-1 and TRBJ2-5, with 7 bases aligning to TRBD1. The germline CDR1 and CDR2 sequences are MGHDK and SYGVNS. The CDR3 has 13 residues. Trimming removed 6 bases from V and 2 bases from J; junction bases left unmatched: 3. The CDR3 DNA reads as TGTGCCAGCAGGGGGACAGAACAAGAGACCCAGTACTTC. Translated, it gives CASRGTEQETQYF.

The V call is TRBV7-8, the J call TRBJ2-7; 9 positions agree with TRBD1. Germline CDR1 reads SGHVS; CDR2 reads FQNEAQ. V lost 2 bases and J lost 2; bases outside the gene matches: 1. The CDR3 loop spans 14 amino acids. CDR3 bases: TGTGCCAGCAGCTTATACAGGGGGCCCTACGAGCAGTACGTC. Translated: CASSLYRGPYEQYV.

The rearrangement links TRBV6-5 to TRBJ1-5; D remains unclear. Trimming stripped 4 bases from V and 5 bases from J, with 9 bases between. CDR1 and CDR2 from the germline V gene are MNHEY and SVGAGI. The CDR3 spans 13 residues. Written as DNA, the CDR3 is TGTGCCAGCAGTTTGGTAGAGCATCAGCCCCAGCATTTT. Its translation is CASSLVEHQPQHF.

The chain has TRBV28 and TRBJ2-5; a weak D match, TRBD2 (6 bases). Per germline, CDR1 MDHEN and CDR2 SYDVKM. Trimming cost V 3 bases and J 4 bases, with 12 bases left between them. CDR3 length equals 14 residues. The CDR3 coding sequence is TGTGCCAGCAGTTTCCGTCTGGAGGGAGAGACCCAGTACTTC. Protein: CASSFRLEGETQYF.

This chain connects TRBV6-5 to TRBJ2-1; 10 bases match TRBD2. The CDR3 length is 16 residues. CDR1 MNHEY and CDR2 SVGAGI come from the germline V gene. With V trimmed by 0 bases and J by 6 bases, 5 bases remained unmatched. The CDR3 nucleotides are TGTGCCAGCAGTTACTCGAGCGGGGGGGCCCTCAATGAGCAGTTCTTC. It encodes CASSYSSGGALNEQFF.

This sequence joins TRBV27 and TRBJ1-1, with 7 bases identical to TRBD1. V gave up 6 bases and J gave up 3 bases; unmatched junction bases: 4. The length of the CDR3 is 13 residues. CDR1 and CDR2 from the germline V gene are MNHEY and SMNVEV (reference sequence). The CDR3 DNA sequence: TGTGCCAGCAGCCCAACAGGGGACACTGAAGCTTTCTTT. Translation gives CASSPTGDTEAFF.

The V call is TRBV13, the J call TRBJ2-3, with 12 nucleotides matching TRBD2. CDR1 PRHDT and CDR2 FYEKMQ come from the germline V gene (reference sequence). V shed 5 bases, J shed 6 bases, and the junction held 15 bases outside the gene matches. The CDR3 is 18 amino acids. The DNA of the CDR3 is TGTGCCAGCAGCCCCTCTAGACTAGCGGGGGCGGCCAAGGATACGCAGTATTTT. Protein product: CASSPSRLAGAAKDTQYF.

This clone was detected a few times. The chain is built from TRBV19 and TRBJ1-5, with 7 bases lining up with TRBD1. The CDR3 loop spans 15 amino acids. V was clipped by 3 bases and J by 4 bases; unmatched bases: 6. Germline V lookup: CDR1 LNHDA, CDR2 SQIVND (reference sequence). CDR3 sequence reads: CASSIVAGGNQPQHF. The DNA for the CDR3 is TGTGCCAGTAGTATCGTGGCAGGGGGGAATCAGCCCCAGCATTTT. Variable domain in full (rest from reference TRBV19 and TRBJ1-5): DGGITQSPKYLFRKEGQNVTLSCEQNLNHDAMYWYRQDPGQGLRLIYYSQIVNDFQKGDIAEGYSVSREKKESFPLTVTSAQKNPTAFYLCASSIVAGGNQPQHFGDGTRLSIL.

This chain's CDR3 is CASSEAPNTNEQFF. In DNA, the CDR3 is TGTGCCAGCAGTGAAGCGCCCAACACCAATGAGCAGTTCTTC. This sequence joins TRBV2 and TRBJ2-1; D gene unclear. V shed 0 bases and J shed 6 bases, with 9 bases lying between them. CDR3 size: 14 residues. Germline CDR1 reads SNHLY; CDR2 reads FYNNEI.

This clone showed up just once. The genes are TRBV6-5 and TRBJ1-4; TRBD1 aligns across 8 bases. After removal of 4 bases from V and 5 bases from J, the junction contained 6 bases not matched to a gene. Germline V CDR1 and CDR2: MNHEY, SVGAGI. The CDR3 length is 15 residues. CDR3 protein: CASSSNRQGNEKLFF. The CDR3 region has the DNA TGTGCCAGCAGTTCAAACCGACAGGGGAATGAAAAACTGTTTTTT.

This clone was seen more than once but under ten times. The chain uses TRBV4-1 and TRBJ1-2; TRBD1 matches at 9 bases. V trimming: 3 bases; J trimming: 4 bases; junction bases outside the gene matches: 3. Germline-derived CDR1 and CDR2 are MGHRA and YSYEKL. CDR3 length: 14 residues. CDR3 loop: CASSHPGQGYGYTF. The CDR3 DNA reads as TGCGCCAGCAGCCATCCGGGACAGGGCTATGGCTACACCTTC.

V gene TRBV4-1 combines with J gene TRBJ1-6; perhaps TRBD1 as D (6 bases). V was cut by 1 base and J by 2 bases, with 15 bases left in between. This CDR3 is built from 18 residues. Germline-derived CDR1 and CDR2 are MGHRA and YSYEKL. Here the CDR3 DNA reads TGCGCCAGCAGCCAAGTCAGCCGGGGGGCCACCTATAATTCACCCCTCCACTTT. It translates to CASSQVSRGATYNSPLHF.

This sequence joins TRBV2 and TRBJ2-2; no clear D gene. The ends were cut back, 1 base at V and 4 bases at J, with 4 bases in the middle. The CDR3 is 13 amino acids. Germline V gene lookup returns CDR1 SNHLY and CDR2 FYNNEI. This CDR3 is CASSEESTGELFF. For the CDR3, the DNA is TGTGCCAGCAGTGAAGAGAGCACCGGGGAGCTGTTTTTT.